Shown below are 27 T cell receptor beta chains from a single sample sequenced in a study of blood T cells in healthy people across ages (dated by TCRdb to about 2015). Library method: 5' RACE. The instrument given in TCRdb is Illumina HiSeq 2500. A second PCR of about 7 to 12 cycles was performed with a sample-barcoded 5' primer and a J-beta primer mix. TCRdb reanalyzed the raw reads on its own, using fastp at Q25 for trimming and MiXCR for clone calling, and kept in-frame beta chains. When rows share a CDR3 protein, they turn into one entry using the most common DNA and genes. For this sample the table gives 780,000 or so distinct CDR3 sequences, of which roughly 50% were detected only once. Of the sample, 40% to 50% falls within the top ten clones. The sequenced sample was blood. These receptors were taken from an elderly man in good health.

This clonotype was recorded a few times. CDR3 sequence (DNA): TGTGCCAGCAGTTTTGTCGGGGCGGTCGGACCTCTCTCGGCCAAAAACATTCAGTACTTC. It specifies CASSFVGAVGPLSAKNIQYF. The V gene is TRBV27, the J gene TRBJ2-4; D possibly matches TRBD1 or TRBD2 (5 bases each). Trimming left V 3 bases short and J 1 base short, with 25 bases between. The germline V gene has CDR1 MNHEY and CDR2 SMNVEV (reference sequence). CDR3 length: 20 amino acids.

This clonotype occurred a few times. The rearrangement joins TRBV7-2 to TRBJ2-7; 8 bases are a match to TRBD1. The ends lost 3 bases at V and 3 bases at J; junction bases unmatched: 4. CDR1 and CDR2 from the germline V gene are SGHTA and FQGNSA. This CDR3 is 14 amino acids long. The CDR3 bases are TGTGCCAGCAGCTTCAGGGGGCCAGGCTACGAGCAGTACTTC. Translation: CASSFRGPGYEQYF.

This chain uses TRBV5-1 with TRBJ2-5; 9 bases align to TRBD2. The V and J ends lost 4 bases and 4 bases, in that order; junction bases with no gene match: 11. The CDR3 is 16 residues long. Germline V gene sequence: CDR1 SGHRS, CDR2 YFSETQ. This CDR3 reads CASSQAASGIGETQYF. CDR3 coding DNA: TGCGCCAGCAGCCAAGCGGCTAGCGGGATTGGAGAGACCCAGTACTTC.

This rearrangement joins TRBV6-5 to TRBJ1-2; D gene unclear. Germline V gene lookup returns CDR1 MNHEY and CDR2 SVGAGI. V was shortened by 6 bases and J by 2 bases, with 13 bases between the two germline ends. The CDR3 has 14 residues. The CDR3 region has the DNA TGTGCCAGCAGACCGAACTTGCCCAACTATGGCTACACCTTC. This encodes CASRPNLPNYGYTF.

The chain carries TRBV2 and TRBJ2-5; 7 bases are shared with TRBD2. Trimming removed 6 bases from V and 11 bases from J; junction bases left unmatched: 12. CDR1 SNHLY and CDR2 FYNNEI come from the germline V gene. The CDR3 has 13 amino acids. CDR3 region: CASRAGREEEQYF. CDR3 in DNA: TGTGCCAGCAGAGCCGGCCGGGAGGAGGAGCAGTACTTC.

In the case of this clonotype: An end of the junction does not agree with germline; a read error may underlie this. The chain links TRBV20-1 to TRBJ1-5, with D hard to call. Germline CDR1 is DFQATT and CDR2 is SNEGSKA (reference sequence). The CDR3 is 14 residues long. The CDR3 protein is CSASMTQNNQPQHF. The CDR3 bases are TGTAGTGCTTCAATGACGCAGAACAATCAGCCCCAGCATTTT.

This clonotype has just a few counts. This chain links TRBV4-2 with TRBJ1-1; no definite D call. CDR1 and CDR2 from the germline V gene are LGHNA and YNFKEQ. V dropped 0 bases and J dropped 4 bases, with 12 bases sitting between them. The CDR3 is 15 amino acids. The CDR3 sequence is CASSQDSGGPTEAFF. CDR3 nucleotide sequence: TGTGCCAGCAGCCAAGATTCGGGAGGGCCCACTGAAGCTTTCTTT.

The rearrangement joins TRBV10-3 to TRBJ1-2; D is ambiguous. This CDR3 region has 14 residues. Germline V gene lookup returns CDR1 ENHRY and CDR2 SYGVKD. The V end lost 2 bases, the J end lost 2 bases, and 9 bases lay between the germline ends. CDR3 region: CAISESGVNYGYTF. The CDR3 DNA reads as TGTGCCATCAGTGAGAGTGGAGTAAACTATGGCTACACCTTC.

The chain recombines TRBV20-1 with TRBJ2-5; 8 bases line up with TRBD2. This CDR3 has 11 residues. V dropped 6 bases and J dropped 11; count of bases not matched to a gene: 8. Germline-derived CDR1 and CDR2 are DFQATT and SNEGSKA (reference sequence). CDR3 sequence (DNA): TGCAGTGCAAGAACGGGAGGGGGGCAGTACTTC. It encodes CSARTGGGQYF.

The chain carries TRBV4-2 and TRBJ2-3; 11 bases are shared with TRBD2. Trimming took 1 base from V and 4 from J; bases not matched to a gene: 4. CDR3 length equals 16 residues. The germline CDR1 and CDR2 sequences are LGHNA and YNFKEQ. CDR3 nucleotides: TGTGCCAGCAGCCAAGGGAGACTAGCGGGATCAGATACGCAGTATTTT. It codes for CASSQGRLAGSDTQYF.

This clonotype has just a few counts. The chain combines TRBV20-1 with TRBJ2-7; D is uncertain. CDR3 length: 17 residues. Germline V CDR1 and CDR2: DFQATT, SNEGSKA (reference sequence). Trimming stripped 0 bases from V and 1 base from J, with 19 bases between. The CDR3 region is CSARDAVSAYGSYEQYF. The CDR3 DNA follows: TGCAGTGCTAGAGATGCGGTCTCAGCCTACGGATCCTACGAGCAGTACTTC.

This sequence joins TRBV24-1 and TRBJ1-2, with D hard to call. Germline V CDR1 and CDR2: KGHDR, SFDVKD. There are 12 residues in the CDR3. Trimming removed 2 bases from V and 5 bases from J, with 5 bases in between. Written as DNA, the CDR3 is TGTGCCACCAGTGATTCCGCTTATGGCTACACCTTC. Its protein product is CATSDSAYGYTF.

The V and J genes are TRBV29-1 and TRBJ2-1; D is unclear. The CDR3 has 11 residues. Deletions cut 5 bases from V and 4 bases from J, with 6 bases between. The germline V gene encodes CDR1 SQVTM and CDR2 ANQGSEA. The chain's CDR3 is CSVLIYNEQFF. As DNA, the CDR3 is TGCAGCGTTTTAATTTACAATGAGCAGTTCTTC.

The chain links TRBV7-9 to TRBJ1-5, with a possible D match to TRBD1 (6 bases). Germline V gene lookup returns CDR1 SEHNR and CDR2 FQNEAQ (reference sequence). V lost 4 bases, J lost 1 base, and 11 bases lay in between. The CDR3 spans 15 residues. Here the CDR3 DNA reads TGTGCCAGCAGCTCGTCGGGGGCAAGCAATCAGCCCCAGCATTTT. This encodes CASSSSGASNQPQHF.

This clonotype was detected only a few times. The chain couples TRBV24-1 to TRBJ2-1, with 7 positions matching TRBD2. The CDR3 has 14 amino acids. The V and J ends lost 7 bases and 10 bases, in that order; junction bases with no gene match: 12. The V gene's germline CDR1 is KGHDR and CDR2 SFDVKD. The CDR3 sequence is CATRASSGLGEQFF. The CDR3 DNA sequence: TGTGCCACCAGGGCCTCTAGCGGTTTAGGGGAGCAGTTCTTC.

This clonotype was seen a few times. The V gene is TRBV7-2, the J gene TRBJ2-1, with 8 nucleotides matching TRBD2. The V segment lost 4 bases and the J segment 3 bases; nucleotides outside the gene matches: 8. The V gene's germline CDR1 is SGHTA and CDR2 FQGNSA. The CDR3 spans 16 residues. CDR3 loop: CASSSPSGSLYNEQFF. In DNA form, the CDR3 reads TGTGCCAGCAGCTCCCCTAGCGGGTCACTCTACAATGAGCAGTTCTTC. Based on the CDR3 plus reference TRBV7-2 and TRBJ2-1, the full variable domain is GAGVSQSPSNKVTEKGKDVELRCDPISGHTALYWYRQSLGQGLEFLIYFQGNSAPDKSGLPSDRFSAERTGGSVSTLTIQRTQQEDSAVYLCASSSPSGSLYNEQFFGPGTRLTVL.

The rearrangement uses TRBV20-1 and TRBJ2-4; D is undetermined. Gene TRBJ2-7 matches the end of the DNA better, so the J call may be wrong. Germline assignment: CDR1 DFQATT and CDR2 SNEGSKA (reference sequence). This CDR3 is built from 13 residues. CDR3 in amino acids: CSAEILVNGEQYF. The CDR3 bases are TGCAGTGCTGAAATCCTAGTGAACGGCGAGCAGTACTTC.

The chain carries TRBV21-1 and TRBJ1-5; the DNA was not compared with TRBD1, the D call given in the table. TRBV21-1 is listed as a pseudogene. The CDR3 covers 18 residues. The CDR3 coding sequence is TGTGCCAGCAGCAAAAGGTTGAGCGGGACAGATAGCAATCAGCCCCAGCATTTT. Protein product: CASSKRLSGTDSNQPQHF.

This clonotype came up a few times. The chain uses TRBV7-2 and TRBJ1-2; D remains unclear. Germline CDR1 reads SGHTA; CDR2 reads FQGNSA. The CDR3 spans 14 residues. Trimming shortened V by 1 base and J by 4 bases, and 10 bases separated the two germline ends. CDR3 amino acids: CASSLDPGRYGYTF. CDR3 coding DNA: TGTGCCAGCAGCTTAGATCCAGGCCGCTATGGCTACACCTTC.

The chain recombines TRBV29-1 with TRBJ2-7; 7 bases are a match to TRBD2. Germline V gene data show CDR1 as SQVTM and CDR2 as ANQGSEA. V lost 5 bases and J lost 0; bases outside the gene matches: 4. There are 13 residues in the CDR3. The DNA for the CDR3 is TGCAGCGTTTCGGCTAGCGGCTCCTACGAGCAGTACTTC. Amino acid sequence: CSVSASGSYEQYF.

The J gene is TRBJ2-1, the V gene TRBV5-6, with a possible D match to TRBD2 (6 bases). The CDR3 consists of 13 residues. Per germline, CDR1 SGHDT and CDR2 YYEEEE. V dropped 2 bases and J dropped 10 bases, with 13 bases sitting between them. CDR3 residues: CASSFLGGSEQFF. In DNA form, the CDR3 reads TGTGCCAGCAGCTTTCTGGGAGGATCCGAGCAGTTCTTC. The variable domain in full, with the rest retrieved from reference TRBV5-6 and TRBJ2-1, is DAGVTQSPTHLIKTRGQQVTLRCSPKSGHDTVSWYQQALGQGPQFIFQYYEEEERQRGNFPDRFSGHQFPNYSSELNVNALLLGDSALYLCASSFLGGSEQFFGPGTRLTVL.

This clonotype has only one observation. The rearrangement joins TRBV29-1 to TRBJ1-2; the D is unclear. Germline CDR1 is SQVTM and CDR2 is ANQGSEA. The CDR3 length is 13 residues. V lost 4 bases and J lost 2, with 11 bases in between. This CDR3 is CSVVRGQNYGYTF. CDR3 nucleotides: TGCAGCGTTGTCCGAGGTCAGAACTATGGCTACACCTTC.

This clonotype appeared once. The chain has TRBV2 and TRBJ2-5; D is uncertain. The CDR3 length is 12 residues. V lost 1 base and J 5 bases, leaving 5 bases between the germline ends. CDR1 SNHLY and CDR2 FYNNEI come from the germline V gene. The CDR3 coding sequence is TGTGCCAGCAGTGAAGAGGTGGAGACCCAGTACTTC. Protein sequence: CASSEEVETQYF.

This chain uses TRBV12-3 or TRBV12-4 with TRBJ2-3; possibly TRBD2 for D (6 bases). The CDR3 is 15 residues long. The ends were cut back, 0 bases at V and 4 bases at J, with 11 bases in the middle. Written as DNA, the CDR3 is TGTGCCAGCAGTTTAGCCGGGGGACCCGCAGATACGCAGTATTTT. It translates to CASSLAGGPADTQYF.

This clonotype was seen a few times. The chain carries TRBV29-1 and TRBJ2-1, with no clear D. CDR3 length: 13 residues. Germline CDR1 is SQVTM and CDR2 is ANQGSEA. The V and J ends lost 3 bases and 7 bases respectively, with 13 bases between them. The CDR3, as DNA: TGCAGCGTTGACTCGTACGCATATAATGAGCAGTTCTTC. This sequence encodes CSVDSYAYNEQFF.

The chain is built from TRBV2 and TRBJ2-7; D unclear. The CDR3 contains 13 residues. Germline CDR1 SNHLY, CDR2 FYNNEI. The germline V and J ends were trimmed by 5 bases and 4 bases, with 12 bases remaining between them. Written as DNA, the CDR3 is TGTGCCAGCAGTAGTCGGAGTAGGTACGAGCAGTACTTC. It translates to CASSSRSRYEQYF.

This rearrangement joins TRBV27 to TRBJ2-3, with 16 bases identical to TRBD2. V was clipped by 2 bases and J by 3 bases; unmatched bases: 11. The CDR3 has 20 amino acids. The V gene's germline CDR1 is MNHEY and CDR2 SMNVEV (reference sequence). CDR3 loop: CASSLKGGTSGRAATDTQYF. As DNA, the CDR3 is TGTGCCAGCAGTTTAAAGGGGGGGACTAGCGGGAGGGCCGCGACAGATACGCAGTATTTT.